This T cell receptor (beta chain) was identified in a study of T cell responses to AZD1222 COVID-19 vaccine. Study outcomes and limitations: Regions 160-218 and 743-854 held dominance among vaccine-associated CD4 TCRs, which spanned spike. Baseline seropositivity occurred in only a handful of AZD1222 recipients.

This CDR3 is 14 amino acids long. Germline V lookup: CDR1 MDHEN, CDR2 SYDVKM. The V and J ends lost 7 bases and 4 bases respectively, with 17 bases between them. This clone showed up just once. The target antigen is unknown. Only in-frame clones appear in the TCRdb table, and some are missing; sequencing was by immunoSEQ multiplex PCR. The sample records some 130,000 clones, 88% being singletons. The sequenced sample was peripheral blood, obtained on day 0 of MenACWY control vaccination. The V and J genes are TRBV28 and TRBJ2-7, with D tentatively TRBD1 (5 bases). The clonotype comes from an adult in good health. The CDR3 nucleotides read TGTGCCAGCACGCTGTCAGGGTCCTTTTACGAGCAGTACTTC. Encoded protein: CASTLSGSFYEQYF.